This T cell receptor (beta chain) was obtained from a study of T cells in Graves' hyperthyroidism and ophthalmopathy. RNA transcripts were the template for amplifying TCR beta CDR3 regions. RT-PCR in the first round (using the HTBI primer set) targeted the TCR CDR3. TCRdb ran MiXCR on the multiplex PCR reads and lists one entry per CDR3 protein. The table has about 570,000 distinct CDR3 sequences, 46% seen once. This clonotype was picked up many times. Uncontrolled infection, other autoimmune disease, pregnancy or lactation disqualified patients from enrolment. Thyroid ultrasound, orbital computed tomography, clinical symptoms, and serum thyroxine and TRAb underpinned diagnoses. The junction had 7 bases not matched to a gene; V was cut back by 7 bases and J by 5 bases. Germline V CDR1 and CDR2: SQVTM, ANQGSEA. This CDR3 is built from 12 residues.

The sequenced sample was peripheral blood or thyroid tissue (not recorded which). The receptor comes from an adult woman with Graves' disease, either hyperthyroidism or ophthalmopathy (not recorded which). The rearrangement uses TRBV29-1 and TRBJ1-1; TRBD1 agrees at 7 bases. Here the CDR3 reads CSGILQGTEAFF. In nucleotides, the CDR3 is TGCAGCGGGATCCTACAGGGGACTGAAGCTTTCTTT.